One sample yielded the 27 T cell receptor beta chains listed below, sequenced in a study of cytomegalovirus exposure and HLA in healthy donors. Repertoires were generated with immunoSEQ multiplex PCR, while TCRdb's copy carries only in-frame clones and drops some. The sample contains tens of thousands of clones, roughly 90% of which appear only once. The specimen sequenced was PBMCs. The receptors shown here come from a woman between 18 and 30 years old in good health and CMV-seropositive.

Judged by abundance, this clone is medium-sized. J is TRBJ2-7 and V is TRBV5-4, with 9 bases fitting TRBD1. From germline, CDR1 is SGHNT and CDR2 YYREEE (reference sequence). The CDR3 is 15 residues long. V shed 4 bases and J 4 bases; nucleotides not matched to a gene: 9. The chain's CDR3 is CASSPHGTGRYEQYF. The CDR3 region has the DNA TGTGCCAGCAGCCCCCATGGGACAGGGCGGTACGAGCAGTACTTC.

The chain uses TRBV15 and TRBJ1-6; D gene unclear. Germline V gives CDR1 LNHNV, CDR2 YYDKDF (reference sequence). CDR3 length equals 13 residues. V was trimmed by 0 bases and J by 7 bases, leaving 4 bases between them. CDR3 protein: CATSRDRNSPLHF. Here the CDR3 DNA reads TGTGCCACCAGCAGAGACAGGAATTCACCCCTCCACTTT.

The chain uses TRBV4-3 and TRBJ1-2, with D possibly being TRBD1 (5 bases). CDR3 length: 14 amino acids. Germline V gene data show CDR1 as LGHNA and CDR2 as YSLEER. Trimming stripped 0 bases from V and 5 bases from J, with 10 bases between. The CDR3 loop is CASSQDRAGYGYTF. CDR3 sequence (DNA): TGCGCCAGCAGCCAAGATCGGGCAGGGTATGGCTACACCTTC.

The CDR3 sequence: CASSDGGGPNYGYTF. CDR3 sequence (DNA): TGTGCCAGCAGTGACGGGGGGGGTCCTAACTATGGCTACACCTTC. The V call is TRBV6-4, the J call TRBJ1-2, with D perhaps matching TRBD1 (5 bases). V was clipped by 2 bases and J by 0 bases, with 10 bases between them. This CDR3 is built from 15 residues. The germline V gene has CDR1 MRHNA and CDR2 SNTAGT.

V and J are TRBV4-3 and TRBJ2-3; TRBD2 might be the D (5 bases). V lost 4 bases, J lost 4 bases, and 18 bases lay in between. The CDR3 covers 16 residues. The germline CDR1 and CDR2 sequences are LGHNA and YSLEER. CDR3 nucleotides: TGCGCCAGCAGCCGCCAACCGCCGCCTAGCCCAGATACGCAGTATTTT. The encoded protein is CASSRQPPPSPDTQYF.

This chain uses TRBV4-1 with TRBJ2-1; 8 positions match TRBD2. The germline V gene has CDR1 MGHRA and CDR2 YSYEKL. J gave up 4 bases and V 4 bases, and 12 bases lay outside the gene matches. The CDR3 consists of 17 residues. The CDR3 sequence: CASSPRGGTSGYNEQFF. DNA for the CDR3: TGCGCCAGCAGCCCACGCGGTGGCACTAGCGGATACAATGAGCAGTTCTTC.

This chain links TRBV19 with TRBJ2-2; 7 bases line up with TRBD2. Germline CDR1 is LNHDA and CDR2 is SQIVND (reference sequence). V lost 1 base to trimming and J lost 3 bases; unmatched junction nucleotides: 5. The CDR3 sequence is 16 residues long. CDR3 bases: TGTGCCAGTAGTATAGTAGGACTAGAGGACACCGGGGAGCTGTTTTTT. It yields the protein CASSIVGLEDTGELFF.

The chain recombines TRBV5-5 with TRBJ2-1; the D gene is possibly TRBD2 (6 bases). The germline gives CDR1 SGHKS, CDR2 YYEKEE (reference sequence). Trimming removed 6 bases at V and 0 bases at J, with 16 bases between. CDR3 length: 16 amino acids. DNA for the CDR3: TGTGCCAGCATCAGAACCGGGACTCCCTCCTACAATGAGCAGTTCTTC. Translation gives CASIRTGTPSYNEQFF.

V is TRBV27 and J is TRBJ2-7, with a possible D match to TRBD2 (6 bases). This CDR3 is 13 amino acids long. Germline CDR1 MNHEY, CDR2 SMNVEV (reference sequence). Trimming took 8 bases from V and 3 from J, leaving 14 bases between them. For the CDR3, the DNA is TGTGCCAGCGGGGACTCTGCGGACTACGAGCAGTACTTC. Translating it yields CASGDSADYEQYF.

This chain connects TRBV9 to TRBJ2-3; 8 bases align to TRBD2. V shed 2 bases, J shed 1 base, and the junction held 3 bases outside the gene matches. The CDR3 is made up of 15 amino acids. The germline gives CDR1 SGDLS, CDR2 YYNGEE. The CDR3 DNA reads TGTGCCAGCAGCGTGGCGGGGGGAGGCACAGATACGCAGTATTTT. The encoded protein is CASSVAGGGTDTQYF.

V and J are TRBV5-1 and TRBJ1-4; no reliable D call. The CDR3 is 15 amino acids. V was trimmed by 0 bases and J by 4 bases, leaving 10 bases between them. Germline V gene lookup returns CDR1 SGHRS and CDR2 YFSETQ. CDR3 amino acids: CASSLGSLVNEKLFF. The CDR3 DNA follows: TGCGCCAGCAGCTTGGGATCTTTAGTTAATGAAAAACTGTTTTTT.

This clone was recorded once. The rearrangement joins TRBV5-6 to TRBJ1-5; D is unresolved. Trimming took off 4 bases at V and 0 bases at J, with 20 bases between the two ends. Germline assignment: CDR1 SGHDT and CDR2 YYEEEE. The CDR3 runs 18 residues. Here the CDR3 reads CASSAGVVSGYSNQPQHF. DNA for the CDR3: TGTGCCAGCAGCGCTGGGGTGGTCAGCGGATATAGCAATCAGCCCCAGCATTTT. Complete variable domain (other parts from reference TRBV5-6 and TRBJ1-5): DAGVTQSPTHLIKTRGQQVTLRCSPKSGHDTVSWYQQALGQGPQFIFQYYEEEERQRGNFPDRFSGHQFPNYSSELNVNALLLGDSALYLCASSAGVVSGYSNQPQHFGDGTRLSIL.

The chain joins TRBV4-3 to TRBJ2-1; TRBD2 matches at 12 bases. The junction had 9 bases not matched to a gene; V was cut back by 0 bases and J by 9 bases. Germline CDR1 reads LGHNA; CDR2 reads YSLEER. This CDR3 contains 17 residues. The chain's CDR3 is CASSQDWASGGAGEQFF. CDR3 sequence (DNA): TGCGCCAGCAGCCAAGATTGGGCTAGCGGGGGGGCCGGTGAGCAGTTCTTC.

CDR3 bases: TGTGCCAGCATTAGAAACAGGGGAGGCACTGAAGCTTTCTTT. It codes for CASIRNRGGTEAFF. The chain recombines TRBV2 with TRBJ1-1, with 7 bases that match TRBD1. CDR1 and CDR2 from the germline V gene are SNHLY and FYNNEI. The length of the CDR3 is 14 residues. Trimming removed 7 bases from V and 4 bases from J; junction bases left unmatched: 9.

The count of this clone is one. The chain has TRBV7-9 and TRBJ2-1; 10 bases map to TRBD2. The CDR3 has 13 amino acids. Germline CDR1 and CDR2: SEHNR and FQNEAQ (reference sequence). The V and J ends lost 7 bases and 6 bases, in that order; junction bases with no gene match: 3. The CDR3 sequence is CASTSGSLNEQFF. The CDR3 DNA reads TGTGCCAGCACTAGCGGGAGCCTCAATGAGCAGTTCTTC.

This sequence joins TRBV7-9 and TRBJ1-1, with D possibly TRBD1 on 5 matching bases. Per the germline V gene, CDR1 is SEHNR and CDR2 is FQNEAQ (reference sequence). V was pared by 1 base and J by 6 bases, with 12 bases between. The CDR3 is 14 amino acids. The CDR3 DNA follows: TGTGCCAGCAGCTTAGTTGACAGTTTGGCTGAAGCTTTCTTT. Amino acids: CASSLVDSLAEAFF.

The gene calls are TRBV30 and TRBJ2-2, with 7 bases identical to TRBD1. CDR1 is GTSNPN, CDR2 SVGIG, per germline (reference sequence). The CDR3 covers 14 residues. The V gene end was trimmed by 1 base and the J gene end by 5 bases; junction bases not matched to a gene: 4. Written as DNA, the CDR3 is TGTGCCTGGAGTGATGTGACAGGGACCGGGGAGCTGTTTTTT. The encoded protein is CAWSDVTGTGELFF.

This chain uses TRBV13 with TRBJ2-7; TRBD2 matches at 7 bases. Losses at the gene ends were 4 bases for V and 9 bases for J; bases not matched to a gene: 12. Per the germline V gene, CDR1 is PRHDT and CDR2 is FYEKMQ (reference sequence). This CDR3 is built from 14 residues. CDR3 sequence reads: CASSSPRTRRVQYF. In nucleotides, the CDR3 is TGTGCCAGCAGCTCCCCCCGGACTAGGAGGGTGCAGTACTTC.

The gene calls are TRBV15 and TRBJ2-3, with TRBD1 identical over 8 bases. The CDR3 is 17 residues long. With V trimmed by 0 bases and J by 2 bases, 7 bases remained unmatched. Germline CDR1 is LNHNV and CDR2 is YYDKDF (reference sequence). The CDR3 loop reads CATSRDLGQVYTDTQYF. CDR3 in DNA: TGTGCCACCAGCAGAGATCTGGGACAGGTATACACAGATACGCAGTATTTT. The full variable domain, rest sourced from reference TRBV15 and TRBJ2-3, is DAMVIQNPRYQVTQFGKPVTLSCSQTLNHNVMYWYQQKSSQAPKLLFHYYDKDFNNEADTPDNFQSRRPNTSFCFLDIRSPGLGDTAMYLCATSRDLGQVYTDTQYFGPGTRLTVL.

The CDR3 DNA reads TGTGCCAGCAGTGGGGGACAGGGATATTTAAATACGCAGTATTTT. This translates into CASSGGQGYLNTQYF. The V gene is TRBV28, the J gene TRBJ2-3; 9 bases map to TRBD1. Looked up from germline, CDR1 is MDHEN and CDR2 is SYDVKM. Losses at the gene ends were 5 bases for V and 7 bases for J; bases not matched to a gene: 10. The CDR3 extends over 15 amino acids.

The J gene is TRBJ2-1, the V gene TRBV6-1; D might be TRBD2 (5 bases). The CDR3 consists of 14 residues. Germline CDR1 MNHNS, CDR2 SASEGT. The V end lost 10 bases, the J end lost 2 bases, and 15 bases lay between the germline ends. The CDR3 sequence is CATDFPLPYNEQFF. The DNA of the CDR3 is TGTGCCACGGACTTCCCCTTACCCTACAATGAGCAGTTCTTC.

The chain carries TRBV30 and TRBJ1-1, with D unresolved. The germline CDR1 and CDR2 sequences are GTSNPN and SVGIG (reference sequence). The CDR3 runs 13 residues. V gave up 5 bases and J gave up 1 base, with 11 bases separating them. The CDR3 DNA follows: TGTGCCTGGGACTACCGACAGAACACTGAAGCTTTCTTT. As protein: CAWDYRQNTEAFF.

The chain employs TRBV10-2 and TRBJ2-3, with 9 bases that match TRBD2. Germline CDR1 reads WSHSY; CDR2 reads SAAADI. With 2 bases clipped from V and 0 bases from J, the junction kept 3 bases outside the gene matches. The CDR3 runs 16 residues. The CDR3 DNA is TGCGCCAGCAGTGAGGGGAGCGGGGGGAGCACAGATACGCAGTATTTT. Encoded protein: CASSEGSGGSTDTQYF.

The chain has TRBV30 and TRBJ2-1; tentative D call: TRBD2 (5 bases). CDR1 and CDR2 from the germline V gene are GTSNPN and SVGIG (reference sequence). Trimming stripped 0 bases from V and 7 bases from J, with 16 bases between. The CDR3 is made up of 15 amino acids. Written as DNA, the CDR3 is TGTGCCTGGAGTGTCGGGAATAGTGTATTAAATGAGCAGTTCTTC. It yields the protein CAWSVGNSVLNEQFF. Combining the CDR3 with reference TRBV30 and TRBJ2-1 gives the whole variable domain SQTIHQWPATLVQPVGSPLSLECTVEGTSNPNLYWYRQAAGRGLQLLFYSVGIGQISSEVPQNLSASRPQDRQFILSSKKLLLSDSGFYLCAWSVGNSVLNEQFFGPGTRLTVL.

The chain has TRBV28 and TRBJ1-4; D call uncertain. Trimming took 6 bases from V and 1 from J, leaving 15 bases between them. The CDR3 totals 16 residues. Germline-derived CDR1 and CDR2 are MDHEN and SYDVKM. The CDR3 loop is CASRGRIPGTNEKLFF. Written as DNA, the CDR3 is TGTGCCAGCAGGGGGAGGATACCGGGAACTAATGAAAAACTGTTTTTT. The entire variable domain, with the rest obtained from reference TRBV28 and TRBJ1-4, is as follows: DVKVTQSSRYLVKRTGEKVFLECVQDMDHENMFWYRQDPGLGLRLIYFSYDVKMKEKGDIPEGYSVSREKKERFSLILESASTNQTSMYLCASRGRIPGTNEKLFFGSGTQLSVL.

The chain uses TRBV19 and TRBJ2-4; 7 positions agree with TRBD1. The J segment lost 1 base and the V segment lost 5 bases, leaving 5 bases of the junction unmatched. The CDR3 is 15 amino acids. Germline CDR1 LNHDA, CDR2 SQIVND (reference sequence). The CDR3, as DNA: TGTGCCAGTAGTTTACAGGGGATTGCCAAAAACATTCAGTACTTC. Amino acids: CASSLQGIAKNIQYF. The whole variable domain, filled in from reference TRBV19 and TRBJ2-4, reads DGGITQSPKYLFRKEGQNVTLSCEQNLNHDAMYWYRQDPGQGLRLIYYSQIVNDFQKGDIAEGYSVSREKKESFPLTVTSAQKNPTAFYLCASSLQGIAKNIQYFGAGTRLSVL.

This chain links TRBV21-1 with TRBJ2-7; TRBD1 is taken as the D call from the table, unchecked against the DNA. TRBV21-1 is a pseudogene segment. This CDR3 comprises 15 residues. This chain's CDR3 is CASSFPPDRGGEQYF. For the CDR3, the DNA is TGTGCCAGCAGTTTCCCCCCGGACAGGGGCGGCGAGCAGTACTTC.